This T cell receptor beta chain was sequenced during a study of blood T cell repertoires in COVID-19. Study as a whole: Samples came from the United States, Italy and Spain, spanning acute and convalescent COVID-19. Nucleic acid was either cDNA or gDNA, and it came from T cells, B-cell-depleted T cells, or PBMCs.

Germline values: CDR1 LNHDA, CDR2 SQIVND (reference sequence). The CDR3 contains 17 residues. Unmatched junction bases numbered 7, after V lost 3 bases and J lost 0 bases. Under the authors' procedure: Estimation of nucleated cell counts relied on the amplification of reference gene primers. The protocol was immunoSEQ multiplex PCR, while the TCRdb copy is restricted to in-frame clones and leaves out a portion. The D gene and trimming were derived from the DNA, and the V and J assignments and clone size from that table. The table includes under 250,000 clones, about nine tenths detected once. The source material was peripheral blood. The chain combines TRBV19 with TRBJ1-5; 8 nucleotides agree with TRBD1. The TCR sequence derives from a woman aged 30 to 39 with COVID-19, enrolled during active disease. CDR3 loop: CASSMGRGPYSNQPQHF. The CDR3 nucleotides are TGTGCCAGTAGTATGGGCAGGGGGCCGTATAGCAATCAGCCCCAGCATTTT.